This TCR beta chain was documented in a study of T cell repertoires in ileal Crohn's disease. Study as a whole: Postoperative therapy was given to about half: about 11 thiopurines, some 18 anti-TNF agents. Study results and limitations: Active smokers at surgery had more clonal expansions than non-smokers.

This clone was detected a few times. Its antigen remains unknown. Data came from immunoSEQ multiplex PCR; TCRdb stores just in-frame clones and leaves some out. The sample includes 4,000 to 4,500 clones, just under 75% of them seen just once. The V end lost 5 bases, the J end lost 3 bases, and 11 bases lay between the germline ends. Germline lookup yields CDR1 SGHTA and CDR2 FQGNSA. The CDR3 is 14 amino acids. V and J are TRBV7-2 and TRBJ1-5; D call uncertain. Sequencing was performed on ileal tissue. This sequence was found in an adult with Crohn's disease. The CDR3 coding sequence is TGTGCCAGCAGCCAAGACAACTCCAATCAGCCCCAGCATTTT. Encoded protein: CASSQDNSNQPQHF. Full variable domain (outside the CDR3, taken from reference TRBV7-2 and TRBJ1-5): GAGVSQSPSNKVTEKGKDVELRCDPISGHTALYWYRQSLGQGLEFLIYFQGNSAPDKSGLPSDRFSAERTGGSVSTLTIQRTQQEDSAVYLCASSQDNSNQPQHFGDGTRLSIL.